This TCR beta chain was recorded in a study of blood T cell repertoires in COVID-19. TCRdb's copy holds only in-frame clones and misses some; the assay was immunoSEQ multiplex PCR. The sample consists of 380,000 or so clones, roughly four fifths of them appearing once. The length of the CDR3 is 15 residues. The germline V gene has CDR1 SNHLY and CDR2 FYNNEI. The junction had 10 bases not matched to a gene; V was cut back by 7 bases and J by 3 bases. This sequence was found in a human donor with acute or convalescent COVID-19. The donor label of this sample is uncertain. The gene calls are TRBV2 and TRBJ1-2, with 8 bases that match TRBD1. The sequencing input was peripheral blood. The CDR3: CASIKGTGWYYGYTF. CDR3 nucleotides: TGTGCCAGCATTAAAGGGACAGGATGGTACTATGGCTACACCTTC. Complete variable domain (other parts from reference TRBV2 and TRBJ1-2): EPEVTQTPSHQVTQMGQEVILRCVPISNHLYFYWYRQILGQKVEFLVSFYNNEISEKSEIFDDQFSVERPDGSNFTLKIRSTKLEDSAMYFCASIKGTGWYYGYTFGSGTRLTVV.